This TCR beta chain derives from a study of blood T cell repertoires in COVID-19. Across the whole study: Samples of COVID-19 (acute and convalescent) were obtained from the United States, Italy and Spain.

Recruits, aged roughly 18 to 95 years, lived in 20 to 30 US areas. This clone was seen only once. How the authors handled the data: By means of reference gene primer amplification, nucleated cell counts were estimated. Measured with immunoSEQ multiplex PCR; TCRdb has only the in-frame clones, and not every one. That table gives V, J and clone size, and the DNA gave D and trimming. The repertoire has hundreds of thousands of clones, around 89% of them found once; the top ten carry approximately 2.5%. The germline V gene has CDR1 SGHNT and CDR2 YYREEE (reference sequence). The CDR3 covers 14 residues. V was pared by 4 bases and J by 4 bases, with 14 bases between.

Sequencing input: PBMCs or T cells enriched from blood (not recorded which). The chain links TRBV5-4 to TRBJ1-2; D is perhaps TRBD1 (5 bases). This TCR came from a woman younger than 35 who had recovered from COVID-19. CDR3 protein: CASSPPGTGYGYTF. DNA of the CDR3: TGTGCCAGCAGCCCGCCAGGGACTGGCTATGGCTACACCTTC.